The 15 T cell receptor beta chains presented below share a single source sample, sequenced in a study of T-cell reconstitution after alpha-beta-depleted transplantation in children. A library of TCRbeta sequences, prepared with unique molecular identifiers, was generated. TCRdb re-derived calls from the PCR reads in MiXCR, one entry per CDR3 protein. The sample records some 300,000 distinct CDR3 sequences, 10% being singletons. The source was PBMCs from the stem cell graft donor, collected from the stem cell graft. These receptors were collected from a human donor who donated a stem cell graft to a child with acute lymphoblastic leukemia.

The chain couples TRBV3-1 to TRBJ1-2; D is unclear. The CDR3 runs to 12 residues. Germline V gives CDR1 LGHDT, CDR2 YNNKEL (reference sequence). V lost 4 bases, J lost 2 bases, and 5 bases lay in between. Written as DNA, the CDR3 is TGTGCCAGCAGCCTGAAGAACTATGGCTACACCTTC. The encoded protein is CASSLKNYGYTF. Full variable domain (missing parts from reference TRBV3-1 and TRBJ1-2): DTAVSQTPKYLVTQMGNDKSIKCEQNLGHDTMYWYKQDSKKFLKIMFSYNNKELIINETVPNRFSPKSPDKAHLNLHINSLELGDSAVYFCASSLKNYGYTFGSGTRLTVV.

V and J are TRBV5-1 and TRBJ2-5; the D is unclear. Deletions cut 6 bases from V and 1 base from J, with 10 bases between. CDR3 size: 13 residues. Germline values: CDR1 SGHRS, CDR2 YFSETQ. Here the CDR3 reads CASTVRPQETQYF. Written as DNA, the CDR3 is TGCGCCAGCACCGTCAGGCCCCAAGAGACCCAGTACTTC.

This clonotype has just a few counts. The chain is built from TRBV20-1 and TRBJ2-1; a weak D match, TRBD1 (6 bases). The CDR3 is 11 residues long. Per the germline V gene, CDR1 is DFQATT and CDR2 is SNEGSKA (reference sequence). V lost 7 bases and J lost 6, with 10 bases in between. CDR3 in DNA: TGCAGTGGGGGGCTACTCAATGAGCAGTTCTTC. Protein product: CSGGLLNEQFF.

This rearrangement joins TRBV20-1 to TRBJ2-3; maybe TRBD1 (6 bases). V lost 6 bases, J lost 0 bases, and 13 bases lay in between. This CDR3 has 14 amino acids. Germline V gives CDR1 DFQATT, CDR2 SNEGSKA (reference sequence). CDR3 sequence (DNA): TGCAGTGCCCTGGACAGAACTAGCACAGATACGCAGTATTTT. As protein: CSALDRTSTDTQYF.

The chain has TRBV6-2 or TRBV6-3 and TRBJ2-1; no definite D call. The CDR3 extends over 15 amino acids. Germline V gene data show CDR1 as MNHEY and CDR2 as SVGEGT. The ends were cut back, 2 bases at V and 5 bases at J, with 13 bases in the middle. As DNA, the CDR3 is TGTGCCAGCAGTTACGGATTGACCCAGGACAATGAGCAGTTCTTC. This codes for CASSYGLTQDNEQFF.

This clonotype turned up a few times. The chain employs TRBV28 and TRBJ2-2; 9 bases map to TRBD2. This CDR3 contains 15 residues. Trimming removed 7 bases from V and 5 bases from J; junction bases left unmatched: 8. CDR1 is MDHEN, CDR2 SYDVKM, per germline. This chain's CDR3 is CASTAGLALTGELFF. CDR3 DNA: TGTGCCAGCACGGCGGGACTAGCTTTGACCGGGGAGCTGTTTTTT.

The gene calls are TRBV11-2 and TRBJ2-2; unclear D gene. V shed 0 bases and J shed 6 bases, with 2 bases lying between them. Germline assignment: CDR1 SGHAT and CDR2 FQNNGV. The CDR3 totals 12 residues. Here the CDR3 DNA reads TGTGCCAGCAGCTTAGAACCCGGGGAGCTGTTTTTT. It is translated as CASSLEPGELFF. The whole variable domain, filled in from reference TRBV11-2 and TRBJ2-2, reads EAGVAQSPRYKIIEKRQSVAFWCNPISGHATLYWYQQILGQGPKLLIQFQNNGVVDDSQLPKDRFSAERLKGVDSTLKIQPAKLEDSAVYLCASSLEPGELFFGEGSRLTVL.

The table lists this clonotype with many counts. This chain links TRBV6-1 with TRBJ1-2; a possible D gene is TRBD1 (6 bases). The germline gives CDR1 MNHNS, CDR2 SASEGT. The CDR3 is 14 amino acids. The V gene lost 6 bases and the J gene lost 8 bases, with 19 bases spanning the gap. CDR3 nucleotide sequence: TGTGCCAGCAGCAAACAGGGCCTCCTAAAAGGCTACACCTTC. It translates to CASSKQGLLKGYTF.

This clonotype was seen ten or more times. This chain uses TRBV20-1 with TRBJ1-5, with 7 bases lining up with TRBD1. CDR1 DFQATT and CDR2 SNEGSKA come from the germline V gene (reference sequence). Trimming took 6 bases from V and 6 from J; bases not matched to a gene: 5. The CDR3 runs 12 residues. For the CDR3, the DNA is TGCAGTGCCCAGACAGGGTCTCAGCCCCAGCATTTT. Protein: CSAQTGSQPQHF.

This clonotype was detected many times. This sequence joins TRBV27 and TRBJ2-7, with 7 bases fitting TRBD2. CDR3 length equals 15 residues. V lost 5 bases, J lost 1 base, and 8 bases stayed unmatched. In germline, CDR1 is MNHEY, CDR2 SMNVEV (reference sequence). CDR3 protein: CASSPRGGGSYEQYF. The CDR3 DNA follows: TGTGCCAGCAGTCCCCGTGGGGGGGGGTCCTACGAGCAGTACTTC.

In this sample, this clonotype turned up many times. V usage is TRBV12-3 or TRBV12-4 and J usage is TRBJ1-3, with TRBD1 matching 7 bases. V lost 4 bases and J lost 1; bases outside the gene matches: 4. There are 15 residues in the CDR3. The CDR3 region is CASSSTGQSGNTIYF. The CDR3 coding sequence is TGTGCCAGCAGTTCCACGGGACAGTCTGGAAACACCATATATTTT.

This clonotype was detected only a few times. This chain connects TRBV7-9 to TRBJ2-4, with 15 bases lining up with TRBD2. This CDR3 has 17 residues. V shed 5 bases, J shed 8 bases, and the junction held 10 bases outside the gene matches. CDR1 and CDR2 (germline): SEHNR, FQNEAQ (reference sequence). The CDR3 protein is CASSKPTGLAGGDIQYF. The CDR3 DNA follows: TGTGCCAGCAGCAAACCGACGGGACTAGCGGGAGGAGACATTCAGTACTTC.

CDR3: CASGVYTEAFF. The CDR3 region has the DNA TGTGCCAGCGGGGTGTACACTGAAGCTTTCTTT. V gene TRBV7-9 combines with J gene TRBJ1-1; D gene unclear. Germline-derived CDR1 and CDR2 are SEHNR and FQNEAQ (reference sequence). The CDR3 spans 11 residues. With 8 bases removed from V and 3 bases from J, the gap between germline ends came to 7 bases.

This clonotype was detected many times. This chain joins TRBV28 and TRBJ2-7; D is unclear. Trimming removed 6 bases at V and 0 bases at J, with 9 bases between. Germline CDR1 reads MDHEN; CDR2 reads SYDVKM. This CDR3 contains 13 residues. The CDR3, as DNA: TGTGCCAGCAGACTTACGCCCTCCTACGAGCAGTACTTC. It codes for CASRLTPSYEQYF.

This clonotype has at least ten counts. The CDR3 nucleotides read TGCGCCAGCAGCCAATTCCGAGGACAGGGGGCCGGAGACTTGCACACAGATACGCAGTATTTT. Its translation is CASSQFRGQGAGDLHTDTQYF. The V gene is TRBV4-1, the J gene TRBJ2-3; 11 nucleotides line up with TRBD1. CDR3 length: 21 residues. Per germline, CDR1 MGHRA and CDR2 YSYEKL. Trimming took 2 bases from V and 2 from J; bases not matched to a gene: 18.